This T cell receptor beta chain was recorded in a study of CD4 T cells in relation to SARS-CoV-2 and coronaviruses. On the study more broadly: TCR beta CDR3s were sequenced after 10-day antigen culture of PBMCs.

With 1 base removed from V and 6 bases from J, the gap between germline ends came to 7 bases. There are 14 residues in the CDR3. Per germline, CDR1 SGHVS and CDR2 FQNEAQ. Produced via immunoSEQ multiplex PCR; TCRdb's table is partial and in-frame only. The sample includes about 26,000 clones, about four fifths of them seen just once. A word on this clone: What it recognizes is unknown.

CD4+ T cells from unexposed donors were obtained before the COVID-19 pandemic (2011-2018). CD4+ T cells were isolated from the cells after 10 days of culture. Testing used SARS-CoV-2 S/N and four cold-coronavirus spikes on unexposed-donor CD4+ T cells, cells permitting. Two million PBMCs per well were cultured with 7.5 to 10 IU/ml IL-2. Study outcomes and limitations: The cross-reactivity analysis covered only spike protein, not other viral proteins.

This receptor was obtained from a human donor in good health. Sequenced sample: CD4+ T cells from PBMCs, cultured in vitro. The V call is TRBV7-8, the J call TRBJ1-6, with a possible D match to TRBD1 (6 bases). The CDR3 loop is CASSLGGGNSPLHF. The CDR3 DNA sequence: TGTGCCAGCAGCTTAGGAGGGGGTAATTCACCCCTCCACTTT.